This T cell receptor (beta chain) was profiled in a study of blood T cells in healthy people across ages. Study findings and constraints: Donor CMV status, an unknown factor, possibly confounded changes in expanded clonotypes.

A minimum of 5.5 micrograms of total RNA was extracted per sample. In this sample, this clonotype turned up a few times. Its antigen is not identified. Primed by a sample-barcoded 5' primer and a J-beta primer mix, a second PCR proceeded for roughly 7 to 11 cycles. MiXCR, run by TCRdb on the 5' RACE reads, gives a single entry per CDR3 protein. The table includes around 580,000 distinct CDR3 sequences, roughly 43% detected once. The CDR3 extends over 15 amino acids. Germline CDR1 reads DFQATT; CDR2 reads SNEGSKA (reference sequence). V was shortened by 1 base and J by 1 base, with 11 bases between the two germline ends.

What was sequenced was blood. The sequence was collected from a man older than 75 in good health. The genes are TRBV20-1 and TRBJ2-1, with a possible D match to TRBD2 (7 bases). The chain's CDR3 is CSARGGGGSYNEQFF. For the CDR3, the DNA is TGCAGTGCTAGAGGAGGGGGGGGGTCCTACAATGAGCAGTTCTTC.